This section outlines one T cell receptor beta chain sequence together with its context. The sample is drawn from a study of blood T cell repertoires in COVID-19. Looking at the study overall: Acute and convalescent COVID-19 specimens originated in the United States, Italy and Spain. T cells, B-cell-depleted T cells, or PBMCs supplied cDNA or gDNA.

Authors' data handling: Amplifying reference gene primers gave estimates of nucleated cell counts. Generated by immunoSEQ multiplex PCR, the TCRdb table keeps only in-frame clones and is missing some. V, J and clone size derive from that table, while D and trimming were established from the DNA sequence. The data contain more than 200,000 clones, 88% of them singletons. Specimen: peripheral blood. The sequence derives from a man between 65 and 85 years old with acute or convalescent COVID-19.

In DNA form, the CDR3 reads TGCAGCGTTGAAGATTTGGCAGGGATAGGCAATGAGCAGTTCTTC. Translation: CSVEDLAGIGNEQFF. The chain employs TRBV29-1 and TRBJ2-1, with D tentatively TRBD1 (5 bases). V was trimmed by 0 bases and J by 6 bases, leaving 15 bases between them. CDR1 and CDR2 (germline): SQVTM, ANQGSEA. The length of the CDR3 is 15 residues.